The source of this TCR beta chain is a study of T cells in Graves' hyperthyroidism and ophthalmopathy. Across the whole study: Prior to any treatment, at the point of initial diagnosis, peripheral blood was collected.

The source material, RNA transcripts, was used to amplify TCR beta CDR3 regions. Carried out on the TCR CDR3, a first-round RT-PCR used the HTBI primer set. TCRdb recomputed calls from the multiplex PCR reads with MiXCR, one row per CDR3 protein. The sample records about 520,000 distinct CDR3 sequences, roughly a quarter being singletons. CDR3 length: 13 residues. The germline gives CDR1 SGHRS, CDR2 YFSETQ. The study's findings and limits: Blood shared most expanded thyroid clonotypes above 0.001.

Ten or more counts support this clonotype. Its antigen is unidentified. A read error may produce the germline difference seen at one junction end. Patients affected by ophthalmopathy presented a Clinical Activity Score of at least 3, a NOSPECS grade of at least 4, and disease duration below 3 months. Source material: blood. The chain combines TRBV5-1 with TRBJ2-7; 9 positions match TRBD2. This receptor was obtained from a woman younger than 45 with Graves' ophthalmopathy. The CDR3 spells CASSPSGGYEQYF. The CDR3 DNA follows: TGTGCCAGCAGCCCCAGCGGGGGGTACGAGCAGTACTTC.